The TCR beta chain described here comes from a study of response to subunit inactivated influenza vaccine. In TCRdb, the RT-PCR reads were re-called with MiXCR into one record per CDR3 protein. The table lists about 180,000 distinct CDR3 sequences, roughly 8.7% of them singletons, with about a tenth in the top ten. For this clonotype: Antigen: not known.

V lost 3 bases to trimming and J lost 2 bases, with 13 bases between them. The CDR3 has 14 amino acids. Per germline, CDR1 GTSNPN and CDR2 SVGIG (reference sequence). Whole-study results and caveats: Each seasonal influenza vaccination, the authors suggested, recruits few new T cells.

This sequence originates from a man in his fifties or sixties who received an inactivated influenza vaccine. The rearrangement joins TRBV30 to TRBJ1-1; D might be TRBD1 (5 bases). This specimen consisted of non-naive T cells sorted from PBMCs, obtained on the day of vaccination. The CDR3 nucleotides are TGTGCCTGGAGGACCCGACAGACCAACACTGAAGCTTTCTTT. It specifies CAWRTRQTNTEAFF. Together with reference TRBV30 and TRBJ1-1, the CDR3 gives the full variable domain: SQTIHQWPATLVQPVGSPLSLECTVEGTSNPNLYWYRQAAGRGLQLLFYSVGIGQISSEVPQNLSASRPQDRQFILSSKKLLLSDSGFYLCAWRTRQTNTEAFFGQGTRLTVV.